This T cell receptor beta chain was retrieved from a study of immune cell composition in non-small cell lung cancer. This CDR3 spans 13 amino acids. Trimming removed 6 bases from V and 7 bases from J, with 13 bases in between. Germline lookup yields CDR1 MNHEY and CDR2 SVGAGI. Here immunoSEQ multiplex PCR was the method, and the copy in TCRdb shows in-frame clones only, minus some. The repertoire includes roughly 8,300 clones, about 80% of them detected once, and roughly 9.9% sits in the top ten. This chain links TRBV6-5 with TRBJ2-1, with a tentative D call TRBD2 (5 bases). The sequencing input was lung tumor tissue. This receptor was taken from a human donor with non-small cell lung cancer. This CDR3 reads CASRSWTGNEQFF. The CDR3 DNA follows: TGTGCCAGCAGGAGCTGGACTGGGAATGAGCAGTTCTTC.